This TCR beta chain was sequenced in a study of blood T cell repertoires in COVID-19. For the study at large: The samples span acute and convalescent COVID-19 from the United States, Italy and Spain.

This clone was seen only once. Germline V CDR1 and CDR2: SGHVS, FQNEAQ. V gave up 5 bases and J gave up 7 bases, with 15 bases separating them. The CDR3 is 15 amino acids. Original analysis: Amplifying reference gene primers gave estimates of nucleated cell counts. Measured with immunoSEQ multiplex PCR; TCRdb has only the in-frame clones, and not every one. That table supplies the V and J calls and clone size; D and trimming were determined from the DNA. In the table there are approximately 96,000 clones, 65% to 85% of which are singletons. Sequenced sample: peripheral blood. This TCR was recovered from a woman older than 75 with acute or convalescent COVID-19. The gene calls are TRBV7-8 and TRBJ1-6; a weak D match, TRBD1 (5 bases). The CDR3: CASSLGGTENSPLHF. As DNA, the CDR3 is TGTGCCAGCAGCCTAGGCGGGACGGAGAATTCACCCCTCCACTTT.